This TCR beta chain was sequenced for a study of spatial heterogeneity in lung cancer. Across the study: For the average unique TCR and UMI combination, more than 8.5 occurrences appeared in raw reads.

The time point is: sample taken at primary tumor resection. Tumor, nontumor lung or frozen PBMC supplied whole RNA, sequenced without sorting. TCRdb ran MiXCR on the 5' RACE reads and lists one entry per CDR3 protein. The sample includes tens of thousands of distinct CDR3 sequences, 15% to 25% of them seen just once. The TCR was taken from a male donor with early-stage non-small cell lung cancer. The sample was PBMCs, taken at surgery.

The CDR3 loop reads CASRAGGGTDTQYF. CDR3 nucleotides: TGTGCCAGCAGAGCGGGAGGGGGCACAGATACGCAGTATTTT. The V and J genes are TRBV28 and TRBJ2-3, with 10 bases matching TRBD2. Looked up from germline, CDR1 is MDHEN and CDR2 is SYDVKM. Unmatched junction bases numbered 1, after V lost 6 bases and J lost 1 base. The CDR3 runs to 14 residues.